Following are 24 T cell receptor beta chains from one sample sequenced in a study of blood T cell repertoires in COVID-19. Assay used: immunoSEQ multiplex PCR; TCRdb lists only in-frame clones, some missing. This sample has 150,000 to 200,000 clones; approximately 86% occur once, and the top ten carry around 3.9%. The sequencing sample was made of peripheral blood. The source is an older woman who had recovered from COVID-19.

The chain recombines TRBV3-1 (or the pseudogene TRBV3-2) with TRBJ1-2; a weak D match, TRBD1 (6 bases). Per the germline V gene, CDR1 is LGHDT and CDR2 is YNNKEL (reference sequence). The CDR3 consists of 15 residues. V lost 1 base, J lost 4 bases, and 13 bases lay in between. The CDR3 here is CASSQVLGAGYGYTF. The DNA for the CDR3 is TGTGCCAGCAGCCAAGTTTTGGGGGCAGGCTATGGCTACACCTTC.

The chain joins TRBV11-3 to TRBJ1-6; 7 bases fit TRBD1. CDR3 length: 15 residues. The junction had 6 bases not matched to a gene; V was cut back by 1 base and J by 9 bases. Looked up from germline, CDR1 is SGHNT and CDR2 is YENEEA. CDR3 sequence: CASSLVGGCVSPLHF. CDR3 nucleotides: TGTGCCAGCAGCTTAGTAGGGGGCTGCGTTTCACCCCTCCACTTT.

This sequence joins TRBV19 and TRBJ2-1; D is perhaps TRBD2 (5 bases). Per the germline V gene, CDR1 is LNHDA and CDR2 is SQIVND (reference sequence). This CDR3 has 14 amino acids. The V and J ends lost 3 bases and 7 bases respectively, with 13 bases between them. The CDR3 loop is CASSMGAIGNEQFF. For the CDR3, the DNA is TGTGCCAGTAGTATGGGAGCGATCGGGAATGAGCAGTTCTTC.

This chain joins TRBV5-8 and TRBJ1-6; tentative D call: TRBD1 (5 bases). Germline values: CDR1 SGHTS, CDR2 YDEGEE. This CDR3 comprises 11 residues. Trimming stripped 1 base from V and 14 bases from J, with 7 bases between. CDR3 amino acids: CASSLRGALHF. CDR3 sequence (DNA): TGTGCCAGCAGCTTGCGGGGGGCCCTCCACTTT.

The CDR3 is CASSRGQGEQYF. The CDR3 region has the DNA TGTGCCAGCAGCCGGGGACAGGGCGAGCAGTACTTC. The J gene is TRBJ2-7, the V gene TRBV5-8, with 9 nucleotides matching TRBD1. The CDR3 covers 12 residues. Germline V CDR1 and CDR2: SGHTS, YDEGEE. With 4 bases clipped from V and 6 bases from J, the junction kept 2 bases outside the gene matches.

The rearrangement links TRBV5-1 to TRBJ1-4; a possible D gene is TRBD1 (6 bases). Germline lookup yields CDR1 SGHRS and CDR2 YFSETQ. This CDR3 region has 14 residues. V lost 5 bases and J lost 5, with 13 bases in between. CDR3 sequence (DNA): TGCGCCAGCAGTCCTGGGGACATGAATGAAAAACTGTTTTTT. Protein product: CASSPGDMNEKLFF.

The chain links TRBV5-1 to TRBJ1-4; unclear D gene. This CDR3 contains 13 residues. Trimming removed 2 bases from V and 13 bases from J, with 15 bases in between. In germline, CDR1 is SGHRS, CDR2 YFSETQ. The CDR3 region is CASSFSGAEVLFF. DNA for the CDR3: TGCGCCAGCAGCTTCTCCGGTGCGGAAGTACTGTTTTTT.

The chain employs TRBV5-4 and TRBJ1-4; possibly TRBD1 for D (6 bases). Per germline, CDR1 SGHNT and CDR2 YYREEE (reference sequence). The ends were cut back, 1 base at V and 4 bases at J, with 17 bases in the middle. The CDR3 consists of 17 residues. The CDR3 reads CASSLNYGAQGNEKLFF. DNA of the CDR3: TGTGCCAGCAGCTTGAACTACGGGGCACAGGGTAATGAAAAACTGTTTTTT.

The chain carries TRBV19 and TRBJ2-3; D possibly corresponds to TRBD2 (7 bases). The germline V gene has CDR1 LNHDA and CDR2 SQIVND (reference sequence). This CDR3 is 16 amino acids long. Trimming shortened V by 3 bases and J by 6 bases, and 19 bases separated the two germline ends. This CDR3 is CASSIAAGAGLDTQYF. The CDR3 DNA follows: TGTGCCAGTAGTATCGCCGCGGGGGCGGGTCTTGATACGCAGTATTTT.

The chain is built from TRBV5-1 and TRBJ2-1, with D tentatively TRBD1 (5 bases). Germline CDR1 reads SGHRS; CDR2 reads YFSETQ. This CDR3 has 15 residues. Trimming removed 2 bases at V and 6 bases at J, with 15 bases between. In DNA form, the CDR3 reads TGCGCCAGCAGCTTAGGCAGGGTGCCGTCCAATGAGCAGTTCTTC. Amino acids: CASSLGRVPSNEQFF.

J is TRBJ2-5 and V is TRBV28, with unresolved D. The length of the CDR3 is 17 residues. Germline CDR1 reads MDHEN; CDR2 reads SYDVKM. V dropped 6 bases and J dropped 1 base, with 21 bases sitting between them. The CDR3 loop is CASSRPNSLPAQETQYF. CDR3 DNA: TGTGCCAGCAGCCGCCCGAACAGCCTTCCAGCCCAAGAGACCCAGTACTTC.

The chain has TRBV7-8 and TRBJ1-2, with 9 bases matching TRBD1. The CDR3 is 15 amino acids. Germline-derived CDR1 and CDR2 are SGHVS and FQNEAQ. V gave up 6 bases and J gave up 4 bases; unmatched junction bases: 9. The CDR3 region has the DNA TGTGCCAGCAGTTTAACACAGGGGGCGGGCTATGGCTACACCTTC. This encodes CASSLTQGAGYGYTF.

DNA of the CDR3: TGCAGCGTTGGTGGAGCGGGATTCTCAGATACGCAGTATTTT. This translates into CSVGGAGFSDTQYF. The V gene is TRBV29-1, the J gene TRBJ2-3, with 7 bases lining up with TRBD2. Trimming cost V 4 bases and J 4 bases; bases outside gene matches: 8. The CDR3 spans 14 residues. Germline CDR1 and CDR2: SQVTM and ANQGSEA.

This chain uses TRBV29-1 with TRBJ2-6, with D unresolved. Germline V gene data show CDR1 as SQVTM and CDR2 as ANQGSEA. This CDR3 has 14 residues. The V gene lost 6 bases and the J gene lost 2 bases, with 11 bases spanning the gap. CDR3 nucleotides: TGCAGCGTCCGTGAGTTCGCTGGGGCCAACGTCCTGACTTTC. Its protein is CSVREFAGANVLTF.

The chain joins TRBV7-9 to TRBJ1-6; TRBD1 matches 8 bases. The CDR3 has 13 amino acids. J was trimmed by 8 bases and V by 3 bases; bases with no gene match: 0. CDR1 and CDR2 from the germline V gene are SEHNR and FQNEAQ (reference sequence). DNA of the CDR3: TGTGCCAGCAGCTTGACAGGGGATTCACCCCTCCACTTT. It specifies CASSLTGDSPLHF. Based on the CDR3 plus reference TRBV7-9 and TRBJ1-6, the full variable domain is DTGVSQNPRHKITKRGQNVTFRCDPISEHNRLYWYRQTLGQGPEFLTYFQNEAQLEKSRLLSDRFSAERPKGSFSTLEIQRTEQGDSAMYLCASSLTGDSPLHFGNGTRLTVT.

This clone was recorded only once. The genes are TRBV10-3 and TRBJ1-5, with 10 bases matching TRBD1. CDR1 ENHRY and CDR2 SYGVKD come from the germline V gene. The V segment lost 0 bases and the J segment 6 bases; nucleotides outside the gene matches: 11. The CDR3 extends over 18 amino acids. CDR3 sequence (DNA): TGTGCCATCAGTGAGTCATTCTTGGGGGACAGGGGTAGTCAGCCCCAGCATTTT. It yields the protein CAISESFLGDRGSQPQHF.

This CDR3 reads CASSWGETYEQYF. The CDR3 DNA is TGTGCCAGCAGCTGGGGGGAAACCTACGAGCAGTACTTC. The V gene is TRBV7-9, the J gene TRBJ2-7; D may be TRBD2 (6 bases). V lost 4 bases to trimming and J lost 2 bases, with 9 bases between them. The germline V gene has CDR1 SEHNR and CDR2 FQNEAQ (reference sequence). The CDR3 loop spans 13 amino acids.

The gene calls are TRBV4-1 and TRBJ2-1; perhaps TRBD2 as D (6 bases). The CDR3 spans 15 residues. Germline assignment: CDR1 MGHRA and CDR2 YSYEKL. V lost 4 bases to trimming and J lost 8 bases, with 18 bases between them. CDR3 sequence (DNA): TGCGCCAGCAGCCCGGGACTCCTTGGCGGCTATGAGCAGTTCTTC. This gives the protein CASSPGLLGGYEQFF.

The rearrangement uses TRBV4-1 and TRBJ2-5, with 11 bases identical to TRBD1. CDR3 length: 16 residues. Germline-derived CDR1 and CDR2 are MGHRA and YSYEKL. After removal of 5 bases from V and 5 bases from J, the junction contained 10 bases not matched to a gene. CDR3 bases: TGCGCCAGCAGCACCTCCGGGACAGGGGGTTGGGAGACCCAGTACTTC. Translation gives CASSTSGTGGWETQYF.

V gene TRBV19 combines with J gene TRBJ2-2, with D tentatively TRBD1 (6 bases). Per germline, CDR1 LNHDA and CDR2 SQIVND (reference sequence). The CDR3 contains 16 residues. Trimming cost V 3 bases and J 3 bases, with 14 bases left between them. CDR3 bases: TGTGCCAGTAGTATTCAGGGTCAGGGGTACACCGGGGAGCTGTTTTTT. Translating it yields CASSIQGQGYTGELFF.

The CDR3 region is CSVGGPGNTIYF. The CDR3 bases are TGCAGCGTTGGGGGGCCTGGAAACACCATATATTTT. The chain carries TRBV29-1 and TRBJ1-3; a possible D gene is TRBD1 (6 bases). Trimming took 4 bases from V and 2 from J, leaving 6 bases between them. In germline, CDR1 is SQVTM, CDR2 ANQGSEA. This CDR3 is 12 amino acids long.

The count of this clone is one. DNA for the CDR3: TGTGCCAGCACCCAGGGCATTGGGACAGATACGCAGTATTTT. Its translation: CASTQGIGTDTQYF. The gene calls are TRBV18 and TRBJ2-3; a possible D gene is TRBD1 (5 bases). Germline assignment: CDR1 KGHSH and CDR2 LQKENI. V lost 8 bases to trimming and J lost 3 bases, with 15 bases between them. The CDR3 is 14 residues long.

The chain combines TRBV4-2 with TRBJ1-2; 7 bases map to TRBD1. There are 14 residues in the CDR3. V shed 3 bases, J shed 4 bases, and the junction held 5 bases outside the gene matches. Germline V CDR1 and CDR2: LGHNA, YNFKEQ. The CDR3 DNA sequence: TGTGCCAGCAGCCAGGTACAGGGGACCTATGGCTACACCTTC. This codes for CASSQVQGTYGYTF.

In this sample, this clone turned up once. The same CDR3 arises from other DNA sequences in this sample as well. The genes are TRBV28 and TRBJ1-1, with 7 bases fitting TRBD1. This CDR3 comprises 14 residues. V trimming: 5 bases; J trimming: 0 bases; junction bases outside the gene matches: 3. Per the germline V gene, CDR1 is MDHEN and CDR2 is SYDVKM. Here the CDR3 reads CASSPGQLNTEAFF. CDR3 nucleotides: TGTGCCAGCAGTCCGGGACAGTTGAACACTGAAGCTTTCTTT.